The present entry profiles one T cell receptor beta chain with its context. Its antigen is not known. The 5'RACE template-switching step produced TCR cDNA and added a universal primer site and UMIs. TCRdb recomputed calls from the 5' RACE reads with MiXCR, one row per CDR3 protein. Among some 290,000 distinct CDR3 sequences, approximately 11% were seen once, and the ten largest hold approximately 3%. The sample originates from a study of T cells after yellow fever vaccination. Study-wide results and limits: Abundant clonotypes from the bulk population could get into FACS-sorted repertoires as contaminants. Peak timing came faster in the weaker secondary response, day 5 versus 15.

In germline, CDR1 is MNHNY, CDR2 SVGAGI (reference sequence). Deletions cut 6 bases from V and 1 base from J, with 15 bases between. CDR3 length equals 15 residues. This TCR was recovered from a man between 18 and 35 years old who received the YFV17D yellow fever vaccine. Sequencing was performed on CD4+ T cells sorted from PBMCs, taken 45 days after the yellow fever booster vaccination. The rearrangement links TRBV6-6 to TRBJ2-5; possible D gene TRBD1, 6 bases. The CDR3 sequence: CASRDQGGIQETQYF. The CDR3 region has the DNA TGTGCCAGCAGGGACCAAGGGGGTATCCAAGAGACCCAGTACTTC.